What follows are 25 T cell receptor beta chains derived from one specimen sequenced in a study of blood T cells in healthy people across ages. Primed by a sample-barcoded 5' primer and a J-beta primer mix, a second PCR proceeded for about 6 to 12 cycles. Each CDR3 protein gets one entry after TCRdb re-called the 5' RACE reads with MiXCR. The data contain some 1.6 million distinct CDR3 sequences, around 36% of them singletons. Sequencing input: blood. The receptor set was obtained from a woman in her twenties or thirties in good health.

J is TRBJ2-3 and V is TRBV6-2 or TRBV6-3, with D maybe TRBD1 (5 bases). CDR1 is MNHEY and CDR2 is SVGEGT in the germline V gene. Trimming removed 5 bases from V and 2 bases from J, with 11 bases in between. The CDR3 spans 14 residues. The CDR3 sequence is CASSRSGNTDTQYF. The CDR3 region has the DNA TGTGCCAGCAGTAGGTCAGGGAACACAGATACGCAGTATTTT.

J is TRBJ2-7 and V is TRBV13; TRBD1 is a possible D gene (5 bases). CDR3 size: 14 residues. V was trimmed by 2 bases and J by 2 bases, leaving 10 bases between them. Germline CDR1 is PRHDT and CDR2 is FYEKMQ (reference sequence). CDR3 loop: CASSLSTVTYEQYF. For the CDR3, the DNA is TGTGCCAGCAGCTTATCGACAGTTACCTACGAGCAGTACTTC.

This chain uses TRBV6-4 with TRBJ2-1; D tentatively reads TRBD1 or TRBD2 (5 bases each). Trimming shortened V by 3 bases and J by 2 bases, and 11 bases separated the two germline ends. Germline V gene data show CDR1 as MRHNA and CDR2 as SNTAGT. The CDR3 length is 15 residues. The CDR3 loop is CASSEELGAYNEQFF. The CDR3 DNA is TGTGCCAGCAGTGAAGAATTGGGGGCCTACAATGAGCAGTTCTTC.

This chain joins TRBV4-2 and TRBJ1-1; D unresolved. V dropped 0 bases and J dropped 0 bases, with 8 bases sitting between them. CDR1 is LGHNA and CDR2 is YNFKEQ in the germline V gene. The length of the CDR3 is 15 residues. In DNA, the CDR3 is TGTGCCAGCAGCCAAGATTTGGGCTTGAACACTGAAGCTTTCTTT. The encoded protein is CASSQDLGLNTEAFF.

This clonotype was observed many times. The chain has TRBV7-3 and TRBJ2-1, with 8 bases aligning to TRBD2. This CDR3 spans 15 amino acids. V trimming: 6 bases; J trimming: 2 bases; junction bases outside the gene matches: 6. The germline V gene encodes CDR1 SGHTA and CDR2 FQGTGA. Here the CDR3 reads CASSPRRGAYNEQFF. In DNA, the CDR3 is TGTGCCAGCAGTCCTCGGCGGGGGGCCTACAATGAGCAGTTCTTC.

V is TRBV6-5 and J is TRBJ2-1, with D possibly matching TRBD2 (5 bases). From germline, CDR1 is MNHEY and CDR2 SVGAGI. CDR3 length: 16 amino acids. V lost 0 bases, J lost 7 bases, and 16 bases lay in between. The CDR3 DNA follows: TGTGCCAGCAGTTACTCGACTGTCAGCGGCCGAAATGAGCAGTTCTTC. Amino acids: CASSYSTVSGRNEQFF.

In its sample, this clonotype was seen a few times. The junction shows a germline mismatch at one end, possibly a read error. The chain employs TRBV5-5 and TRBJ2-1; TRBD2 aligns across 12 bases. From germline, CDR1 is SGHKS and CDR2 YYEKEE (reference sequence). The CDR3 runs to 16 residues. In nucleotides, the CDR3 is TGTGTCAGCAGCCCAGTCCGGACTAGCGGGAACAATGAGCAGTTCTTC. Protein: CVSSPVRTSGNNEQFF.

The chain employs TRBV20-1 and TRBJ2-1; 8 bases are a match to TRBD2. This CDR3 is 15 amino acids long. The ends lost 2 bases at V and 0 bases at J; junction bases unmatched: 3. CDR1 is DFQATT and CDR2 is SNEGSKA in the germline V gene (reference sequence). The CDR3 spells CSARPLAVSYNEQFF. The CDR3 DNA reads as TGCAGTGCTAGACCACTAGCGGTCTCCTACAATGAGCAGTTCTTC.

V gene TRBV20-1 combines with J gene TRBJ2-5, with D tentatively TRBD2 (6 bases). V lost 1 base and J lost 7, with 16 bases in between. The CDR3 covers 14 residues. Germline V gives CDR1 DFQATT, CDR2 SNEGSKA (reference sequence). The CDR3 here is CSARAWASEATQYF. CDR3 DNA: TGCAGTGCTAGAGCCTGGGCTAGCGAGGCGACCCAGTACTTC.

This clonotype occurred a few times. J is TRBJ2-7 and V is TRBV20-1, with D maybe TRBD1 (6 bases). The CDR3 runs to 14 residues. The ends were cut back, 5 bases at V and 2 bases at J, with 16 bases in the middle. Germline V gene sequence: CDR1 DFQATT, CDR2 SNEGSKA (reference sequence). The CDR3 reads CSAPRTGFTYEQYF. The CDR3 nucleotides read TGCAGTGCTCCCCGAACAGGGTTCACCTACGAGCAGTACTTC.

This clonotype came up a few times. The V call is TRBV20-1, the J call TRBJ2-7; 7 positions match TRBD1. V gave up 5 bases and J gave up 3 bases; unmatched junction bases: 10. This CDR3 contains 14 residues. From germline, CDR1 is DFQATT and CDR2 SNEGSKA (reference sequence). The CDR3 sequence is CSALEGTAYYEQYF. The CDR3 DNA follows: TGCAGTGCTCTAGAGGGGACAGCGTACTACGAGCAGTACTTC.

This chain uses TRBV12-3 or TRBV12-4 with TRBJ1-1; possibly TRBD1 for D (6 bases). V shed 1 base and J shed 7 bases, with 10 bases lying between them. This CDR3 has 13 residues. For the CDR3, the DNA is TGTGCCAGCAGTTTAGAGCAGGGGCTTGAAGCTTTCTTT. Amino acid sequence: CASSLEQGLEAFF.

The J gene is TRBJ2-1, the V gene TRBV7-9; tentatively, D is TRBD2 (5 bases). The J call is doubtful: the DNA matches TRBJ2-7 better. Per germline, CDR1 SEHNR and CDR2 FQNEAQ (reference sequence). The CDR3 sequence is 13 residues long. The CDR3 spells CASSFEGYNEQYF. CDR3 nucleotide sequence: TGTGCCAGCAGCTTCGAGGGTTACAATGAGCAGTACTTC.

The V gene is TRBV27, the J gene TRBJ2-5; TRBD1 aligns across 9 bases. Looked up from germline, CDR1 is MNHEY and CDR2 is SMNVEV (reference sequence). This CDR3 has 16 amino acids. V dropped 2 bases and J dropped 3; count of bases not matched to a gene: 7. As DNA, the CDR3 is TGTGCCAGCAGTTTAGGACAGGGGATATCGGAAGAGACCCAGTACTTC. This codes for CASSLGQGISEETQYF.

CDR3 coding DNA: TGTGCCAGCAGTTTACGGGACACCGAGCAGTACTTC. Amino acids: CASSLRDTEQYF. The chain carries TRBV6-1 and TRBJ2-7, with D maybe TRBD1 (6 bases). The CDR3 consists of 12 residues. From germline, CDR1 is MNHNS and CDR2 SASEGT. The V end lost 5 bases, the J end lost 6 bases, and 11 bases lay between the germline ends.

V gene TRBV27 combines with J gene TRBJ2-2; 7 bases fit TRBD1. The germline CDR1 and CDR2 sequences are MNHEY and SMNVEV (reference sequence). Trimming took 5 bases from V and 2 from J; bases not matched to a gene: 2. There are 14 residues in the CDR3. The CDR3 bases are TGTGCCAGCAGTGGGACAGAAAACACCGGGGAGCTGTTTTTT. It specifies CASSGTENTGELFF.

Ten or more counts support this clonotype. The rearrangement joins TRBV20-1 to TRBJ1-2; D not resolved. V dropped 0 bases and J dropped 5 bases, with 13 bases sitting between them. This CDR3 region has 14 residues. Germline CDR1 and CDR2: DFQATT and SNEGSKA (reference sequence). CDR3 protein: CSARDTQVTYGYTF. CDR3 nucleotide sequence: TGCAGTGCTAGAGATACGCAGGTGACTTATGGCTACACCTTC.

This clonotype was counted a few times. This sequence joins TRBV4-2 and TRBJ2-6; D might be TRBD2 (6 bases). With 5 bases removed from V and 1 base from J, the gap between germline ends came to 9 bases. The germline V gene encodes CDR1 LGHNA and CDR2 YNFKEQ. This CDR3 is 15 amino acids long. CDR3 loop: CASSLTRSGANVLTF. The CDR3 DNA sequence: TGTGCCAGCAGCTTGACTAGGTCTGGGGCCAACGTCCTGACTTTC.

The V gene is TRBV7-2, the J gene TRBJ2-7, with 7 bases fitting TRBD1. The CDR3 is made up of 12 amino acids. Germline lookup yields CDR1 SGHTA and CDR2 FQGNSA. J gave up 6 bases and V 8 bases, and 7 bases lay outside the gene matches. CDR3 region: CASGGQIGEQYF. CDR3 DNA sequence: TGTGCCAGCGGGGGACAGATAGGCGAGCAGTACTTC.

The chain combines TRBV7-3 with TRBJ1-2; D may be TRBD1 (5 bases). This CDR3 has 15 amino acids. With 5 bases removed from V and 6 bases from J, the gap between germline ends came to 19 bases. Germline CDR1 reads SGHTA; CDR2 reads FQGTGA. This CDR3 reads CASSPRGSGGHGYTF. In DNA, the CDR3 is TGTGCCAGCAGCCCCCGCGGCTCGGGGGGTCATGGCTACACCTTC.

J is TRBJ1-2 and V is TRBV12-3 or TRBV12-4, with 7 bases lining up with TRBD1. The J segment lost 4 bases and the V segment lost 5 bases, leaving 4 bases of the junction unmatched. The length of the CDR3 is 13 residues. CDR3: CASSLDRIYGYTF. Written as DNA, the CDR3 is TGTGCCAGCAGTCTGGACAGGATCTATGGCTACACCTTC.

This clonotype was seen a few times. The chain couples TRBV6-4 to TRBJ1-2; D ambiguous. This CDR3 comprises 16 residues. The V gene lost 5 bases and the J gene lost 3 bases, with 19 bases spanning the gap. Germline V gives CDR1 MRHNA, CDR2 SNTAGT. The CDR3 DNA sequence: TGTGCCAGCAGTCACAGCCAGCCCCCGGGATACTATGGCTACACCTTC. It yields the protein CASSHSQPPGYYGYTF.

This clonotype was recorded at least ten times. This chain connects TRBV4-1 to TRBJ2-6; unclear D gene. This CDR3 is built from 18 residues. Trimming took off 1 base at V and 4 bases at J, with 17 bases between the two ends. Looked up from germline, CDR1 is MGHRA and CDR2 is YSYEKL. The CDR3, as DNA: TGCGCCAGCAGCCAAGCAACTTCAGGTCGACTCGGGGCCAACGTCCTGACTTTC. Translated, it gives CASSQATSGRLGANVLTF.

The sample holds one count of this clonotype. At one end the junction does not follow the germline gene, possibly because of a read error. The chain uses TRBV4-1 and TRBJ2-1; the D call may be TRBD1 or TRBD2 (5 bases each). The CDR3 totals 15 residues. Germline V gene sequence: CDR1 MGHRA, CDR2 YSYEKL. The CDR3: CTSSQGTDWDDEQFF. DNA of the CDR3: TGCACCAGCAGCCAAGGGACGGACTGGGACGATGAGCAGTTCTTC.

Only a few counts were recorded for this clonotype. The chain combines TRBV19 with TRBJ2-6; the D is unclear. Germline-derived CDR1 and CDR2 are LNHDA and SQIVND (reference sequence). The CDR3 has 13 residues. V gave up 5 bases and J gave up 6 bases, with 8 bases separating them. The CDR3 region is CASSPEMANVLTF. The CDR3 DNA is TGTGCCAGTAGTCCTGAAATGGCCAACGTCCTGACTTTC.